A selection of T cell receptor beta chains follows, all from one sample in a study of T cells in Graves' hyperthyroidism and ophthalmopathy. MiXCR was run by TCRdb on the multiplex PCR reads, yielding one entry per CDR3 protein. The sample yields fewer than 300,000 distinct CDR3 sequences, under 30% seen once. The source material was blood. These receptors all come from a man between 35 and 55 years old with Graves' hyperthyroidism that later progressed to Graves' ophthalmopathy. Each CDR3 is given with its conserved first and last residue. The D gene is left open where the match is weak. Not every row has a clone size; where given, it reads once, few, many or a size class.

CDR3 length: 15
clone size: .
D gene: .
V gene: TRBV7-8
J gene: TRBJ1-1
CDR3 DNA: TGTGCCAGCAGCGTATCCCCGGGAGAGAACACTGAAGCTTTCTTT
CDR3 protein: CASSVSPGENTEAFF

CDR3 length: 12
clone size: .
D gene: .
V gene: TRBV30
J gene: TRBJ1-1
CDR3 DNA: TGTGCCTGGGGGGCTCGACGGACTGAAGCTTTCTTT
CDR3 protein: CAWGARRTEAFF

CDR3 length: 12
clone size: many
D gene: .
V gene: TRBV28
J gene: TRBJ2-7
CDR3 DNA: TGTGCCAGCAGTTTTAAGGGTTCTGAGCAGTACTTC
CDR3 protein: CASSFKGSEQYF

CDR3 length: 13
clone size: many
D gene: .
V gene: TRBV15
J gene: TRBJ1-2
CDR3 DNA: TGTGCCACCAGCAGCACGAATAACTATGGCTACACCTTC
CDR3 protein: CATSSTNNYGYTF

CDR3 length: 13
clone size: .
D gene: .
V gene: TRBV29-1
J gene: TRBJ2-5
CDR3 DNA: TGCAGCGTTGATACAGGGTTGGTCGAGACCCAGTACTTC
CDR3 protein: CSVDTGLVETQYF

CDR3 length: 15
clone size: .
D gene: TRBD2
V gene: TRBV19
J gene: TRBJ2-7
CDR3 DNA: TGTGCCAGTAGTGAAGGACTAGCGGTATGGTACGAGCAGTACTTC
CDR3 protein: CASSEGLAVWYEQYF

CDR3 length: 17
clone size: many
D gene: TRBD2
V gene: TRBV27
J gene: TRBJ2-2
CDR3 DNA: TGTGCCAGCAGTTTATTTTCTAGCGGGAGAGTTACCGGGGAGCTGTTTTTT
CDR3 protein: CASSLFSSGRVTGELFF

CDR3 length: 13
clone size: many
D gene: .
V gene: TRBV6-2/TRBV6-3
J gene: TRBJ1-2
CDR3 DNA: TGTGCCAGCTGGACCAGGGGATACTATGGCTACACCTTC
CDR3 protein: CASWTRGYYGYTF

CDR3 length: 16
clone size: many
D gene: .
V gene: TRBV12-3/TRBV12-4
J gene: TRBJ1-2
CDR3 DNA: TGTGCCAGCAGTTCCATAGGTTCGCGGGGAGTCTATGGCTACACCTTC
CDR3 protein: CASSSIGSRGVYGYTF

CDR3 length: 14
clone size: many
D gene: .
V gene: TRBV6-2/TRBV6-3
J gene: TRBJ1-2
CDR3 DNA: TGTGCCAGCAGGGGCCCGGGGGGATCATATGGCTACACCTTC
CDR3 protein: CASRGPGGSYGYTF

CDR3 length: 14
clone size: many
D gene: .
V gene: TRBV7-8
J gene: TRBJ2-7
CDR3 DNA: TGTGCCAGCAGCTTTGAGATGGGGGCCTACGAGCAGTACTTC
CDR3 protein: CASSFEMGAYEQYF

CDR3 length: 16
clone size: .
D gene: .
V gene: TRBV6-2/TRBV6-3
J gene: TRBJ1-1
CDR3 DNA: TGTGCCAGCAGTTACGCCCTGGACGGCCGTTGGGGTGAAGCTTTCTTT
CDR3 protein: CASSYALDGRWGEAFF

CDR3 length: 12
clone size: many
D gene: TRBD1
V gene: TRBV7-2
J gene: TRBJ1-1
CDR3 DNA: TGTGCCAGCGACAGGGTGGCAGGTGAAGCTTTCTTT
CDR3 protein: CASDRVAGEAFF

CDR3 length: 15
clone size: many
D gene: .
V gene: TRBV24-1
J gene: TRBJ1-5
CDR3 DNA: TGTGCCACCAGTGACGGCTCGGGGGGTAGTCGGCCCCAGCATTTT
CDR3 protein: CATSDGSGGSRPQHF

CDR3 length: 15
clone size: few
D gene: .
V gene: TRBV6-4
J gene: TRBJ1-1
CDR3 DNA: TGTGCCAGCAGTGGCCAGCCGGGAGGGATCACTGAAGCTTTCTTT
CDR3 protein: CASSGQPGGITEAFF

CDR3 length: 16
clone size: many
D gene: .
V gene: TRBV19
J gene: TRBJ2-7
CDR3 DNA: TGTGCCAGTAGTCCCAACAGCCGGGGACTCTCCTACGAGCAGTACTTC
CDR3 protein: CASSPNSRGLSYEQYF

CDR3 length: 16
clone size: many
D gene: .
V gene: TRBV20-1
J gene: TRBJ2-4
CDR3 DNA: TGCAGTGCTAGTGTCGGGGTCGGCCCCTGGAAAAACATTCAGTACTTC
CDR3 protein: CSASVGVGPWKNIQYF

CDR3 length: 16
clone size: many
D gene: TRBD2
V gene: TRBV30
J gene: TRBJ2-7
CDR3 DNA: TGTGCCTGGAGTACCCGAGGTAGCGGGCACACCTACGAGCAGTACTTC
CDR3 protein: CAWSTRGSGHTYEQYF

CDR3 length: 15
clone size: few
D gene: .
V gene: TRBV30
J gene: TRBJ2-2
CDR3 DNA: TGTGCCTGGAGCCGAGGGGCCTCGAACACCGGGGAGCTGTTTTTT
CDR3 protein: CAWSRGASNTGELFF

CDR3 length: 15
clone size: .
D gene: .
V gene: TRBV6-1
J gene: TRBJ1-1
CDR3 DNA: TGTGCCAGCAGTGAAGAACCTTTAGACAACACTGAAGCTTTCTTT
CDR3 protein: CASSEEPLDNTEAFF

CDR3 length: 12
clone size: many
D gene: .
V gene: TRBV28
J gene: TRBJ2-5
CDR3 DNA: TGTGCCAGCAGTTTAGGGAGTGGGACCCAGTACTTC
CDR3 protein: CASSLGSGTQYF

CDR3 length: 13
clone size: many
D gene: .
V gene: TRBV18
J gene: TRBJ1-1
CDR3 DNA: TGTGCCAGCCGGACGGGGCTGAACACTGAAGCTTTCTTT
CDR3 protein: CASRTGLNTEAFF

CDR3 length: 16
clone size: many
D gene: .
V gene: TRBV2
J gene: TRBJ1-3
CDR3 DNA: TGTGCCAGCAGTGAAGCGCGAGGGTATGCTGGAAACACCATATATTTT
CDR3 protein: CASSEARGYAGNTIYF

CDR3 length: 12
clone size: many
D gene: .
V gene: TRBV6-2/TRBV6-3
J gene: TRBJ2-7
CDR3 DNA: TGTGCCAGCAGTACCTCCCCCTACGAGCAGTACTTC
CDR3 protein: CASSTSPYEQYF

CDR3 length: 17
clone size: many
D gene: TRBD2
V gene: TRBV25-1
J gene: TRBJ2-5
CDR3 DNA: TGTGCCAGCAGTGAATATCTGGGACTAGAGAGTTCAGAGACCCAGTACTTC
CDR3 protein: CASSEYLGLESSETQYF

CDR3 length: 12
clone size: .
D gene: .
V gene: TRBV6-1
J gene: TRBJ2-2
CDR3 DNA: TGTGCCAGCAGTGCCTATCCCGGGGAGCTGTTTTTT
CDR3 protein: CASSAYPGELFF

CDR3 length: 17
clone size: many
D gene: .
V gene: TRBV4-1
J gene: TRBJ1-5
CDR3 DNA: TGCGCCAGCAGCCAAGTCCAAGTTACATGGAGCAATCAGCCCCAGCATTTT
CDR3 protein: CASSQVQVTWSNQPQHF

CDR3 length: 13
clone size: many
D gene: .
V gene: TRBV5-1
J gene: TRBJ1-1
CDR3 DNA: TGCGCCAGCAGCAGATCATCCCACACTGAAGCTTTCTTT
CDR3 protein: CASSRSSHTEAFF

CDR3 length: 16
clone size: many
D gene: TRBD1
V gene: TRBV27
J gene: TRBJ2-7
CDR3 DNA: TGTGCCAGCAGTTTTATCCGGGACAGGGATACTTACGAGCAGTACTTC
CDR3 protein: CASSFIRDRDTYEQYF

CDR3 length: 15
clone size: .
D gene: TRBD2
V gene: TRBV7-2
J gene: TRBJ2-5
CDR3 DNA: TGTGCCAGCAGCTTAAGGGGAGCGGGAGGGGAGACCCAGTACTTC
CDR3 protein: CASSLRGAGGETQYF

CDR3 length: 15
clone size: many
D gene: .
V gene: TRBV7-2
J gene: TRBJ1-1
CDR3 DNA: TGTGCCAGCAGCTTAGGTCCGGGCTATGGGACTGAAGCTTTCTTT
CDR3 protein: CASSLGPGYGTEAFF

CDR3 length: 15
clone size: many
D gene: .
V gene: TRBV6-5
J gene: TRBJ1-1
CDR3 DNA: TGTGCCAGCAGTTACGCGACAGGCGTTGGGGCTGAAGCTTTCTTT
CDR3 protein: CASSYATGVGAEAFF

CDR3 length: 13
clone size: many
D gene: TRBD1
V gene: TRBV5-1
J gene: TRBJ2-7
CDR3 DNA: TGCGCCAGCAAAAAGACAGGGTTATACGAGCAGTACTTC
CDR3 protein: CASKKTGLYEQYF

CDR3 length: 14
clone size: .
D gene: .
V gene: TRBV24-1
J gene: TRBJ1-2
CDR3 DNA: TGTGCCACCAGTGACGCGGGGGGGGAGTATGGCTACACCTTC
CDR3 protein: CATSDAGGEYGYTF

CDR3 length: 15
clone size: many
D gene: .
V gene: TRBV6-1
J gene: TRBJ2-6
CDR3 DNA: TGTGCCAGCTCCATAGGGATCTCTGGGGCCAACGTCCTGACTTTC
CDR3 protein: CASSIGISGANVLTF

CDR3 length: 17
clone size: many
D gene: TRBD1
V gene: TRBV2
J gene: TRBJ2-5
CDR3 DNA: TGTGCCAGCAGACCCGACAGGGGGTCAGCCAGCCAAGAGACCCAGTACTTC
CDR3 protein: CASRPDRGSASQETQYF